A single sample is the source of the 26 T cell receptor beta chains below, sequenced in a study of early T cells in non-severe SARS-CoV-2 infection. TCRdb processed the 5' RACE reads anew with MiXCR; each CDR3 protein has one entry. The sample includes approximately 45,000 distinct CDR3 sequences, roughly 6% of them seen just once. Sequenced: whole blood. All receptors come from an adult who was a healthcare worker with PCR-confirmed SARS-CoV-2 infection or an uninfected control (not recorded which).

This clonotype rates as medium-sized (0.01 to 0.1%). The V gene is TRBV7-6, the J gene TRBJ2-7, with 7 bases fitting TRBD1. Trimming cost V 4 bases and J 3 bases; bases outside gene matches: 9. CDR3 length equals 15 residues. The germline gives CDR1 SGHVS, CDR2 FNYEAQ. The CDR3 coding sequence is TGTGCCAGCAGCTACGAACCGGGACAGAGCTACGAGCAGTACTTC. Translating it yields CASSYEPGQSYEQYF. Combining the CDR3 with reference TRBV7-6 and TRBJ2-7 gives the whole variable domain GAGVSQSPRYKVTKRGQDVALRCDPISGHVSLYWYRQALGQGPEFLTYFNYEAQQDKSGLPNDRFSAERPEGSISTLTIQRTEQRDSAMYRCASSYEPGQSYEQYFGPGTRLTVT.

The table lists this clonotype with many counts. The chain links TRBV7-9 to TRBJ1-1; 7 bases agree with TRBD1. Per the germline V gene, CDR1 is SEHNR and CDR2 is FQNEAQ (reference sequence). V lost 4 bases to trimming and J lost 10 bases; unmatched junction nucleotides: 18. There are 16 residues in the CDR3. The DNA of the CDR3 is TGTGCCAGCAGCTCCCGGGACAGTCGACTCCCTATAGTAGCTTTCTTT. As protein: CASSSRDSRLPIVAFF.

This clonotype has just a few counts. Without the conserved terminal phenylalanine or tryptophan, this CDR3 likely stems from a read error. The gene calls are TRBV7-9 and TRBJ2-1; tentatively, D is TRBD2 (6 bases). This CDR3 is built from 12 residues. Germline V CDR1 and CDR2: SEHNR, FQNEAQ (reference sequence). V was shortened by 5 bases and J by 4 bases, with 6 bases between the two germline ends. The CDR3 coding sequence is TGTGCCAGCAGCGGAGGGTACAATGAGCAGTTCCTC. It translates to CASSGGYNEQFL.

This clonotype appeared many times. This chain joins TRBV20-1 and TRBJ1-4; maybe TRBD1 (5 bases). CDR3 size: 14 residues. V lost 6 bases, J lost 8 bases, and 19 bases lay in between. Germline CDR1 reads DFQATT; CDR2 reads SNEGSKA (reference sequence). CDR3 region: CSATPGTGGEKLFF. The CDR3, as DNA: TGCAGTGCGACTCCCGGGACCGGAGGGGAAAAACTGTTTTTT.

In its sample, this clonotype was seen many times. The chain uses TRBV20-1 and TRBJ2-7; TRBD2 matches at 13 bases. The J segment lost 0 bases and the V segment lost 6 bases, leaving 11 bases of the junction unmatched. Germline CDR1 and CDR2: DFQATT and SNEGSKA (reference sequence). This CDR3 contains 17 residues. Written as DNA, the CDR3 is TGCAGTGCCGCCCTCGGACTAGCGGGGGCCTTCTCCTACGAGCAGTACTTC. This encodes CSAALGLAGAFSYEQYF.

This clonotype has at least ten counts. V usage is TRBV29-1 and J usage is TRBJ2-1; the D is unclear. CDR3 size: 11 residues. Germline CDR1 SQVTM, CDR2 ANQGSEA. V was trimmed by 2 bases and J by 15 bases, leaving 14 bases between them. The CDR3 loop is CSVEMVSSRFF. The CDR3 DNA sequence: TGCAGCGTTGAAATGGTATCCTCTCGGTTCTTC.

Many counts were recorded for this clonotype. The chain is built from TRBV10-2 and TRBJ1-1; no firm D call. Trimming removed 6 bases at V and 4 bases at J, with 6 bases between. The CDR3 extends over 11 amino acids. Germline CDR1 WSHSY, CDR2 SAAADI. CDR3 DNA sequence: TGCGCCAGCAGCGAGGGCACTGAAGCTTTCTTT. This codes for CASSEGTEAFF.

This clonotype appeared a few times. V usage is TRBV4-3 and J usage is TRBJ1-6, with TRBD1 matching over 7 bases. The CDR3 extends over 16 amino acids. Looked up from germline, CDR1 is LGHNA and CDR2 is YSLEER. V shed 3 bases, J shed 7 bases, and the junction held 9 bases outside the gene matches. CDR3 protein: CASSQARDSANSPLHF. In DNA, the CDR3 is TGCGCCAGCAGCCAGGCCAGGGACAGCGCCAATTCACCCCTCCACTTT.

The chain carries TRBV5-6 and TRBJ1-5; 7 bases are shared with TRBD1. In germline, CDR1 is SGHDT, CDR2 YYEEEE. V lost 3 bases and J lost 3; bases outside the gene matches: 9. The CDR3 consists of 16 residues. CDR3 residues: CASSSGTAVSNQPQHF. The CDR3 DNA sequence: TGTGCCAGCAGCTCAGGGACAGCAGTTTCCAATCAGCCCCAGCATTTT. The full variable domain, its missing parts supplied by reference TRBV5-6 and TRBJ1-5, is DAGVTQSPTHLIKTRGQQVTLRCSPKSGHDTVSWYQQALGQGPQFIFQYYEEEERQRGNFPDRFSGHQFPNYSSELNVNALLLGDSALYLCASSSGTAVSNQPQHFGDGTRLSIL.

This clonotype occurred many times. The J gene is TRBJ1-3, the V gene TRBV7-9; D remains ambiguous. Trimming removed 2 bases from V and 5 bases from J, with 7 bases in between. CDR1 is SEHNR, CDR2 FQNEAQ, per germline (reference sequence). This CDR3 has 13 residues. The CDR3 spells CASSLHGRNTIYF. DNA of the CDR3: TGTGCCAGCAGCTTACATGGACGAAACACCATATATTTT.

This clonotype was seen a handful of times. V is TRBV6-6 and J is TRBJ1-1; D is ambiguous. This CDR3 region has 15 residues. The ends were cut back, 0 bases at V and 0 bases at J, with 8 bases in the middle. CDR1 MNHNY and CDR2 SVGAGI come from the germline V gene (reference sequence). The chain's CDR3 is CASSYSSSLNTEAFF. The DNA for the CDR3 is TGTGCCAGCAGTTACTCGAGTAGTTTGAACACTGAAGCTTTCTTT.

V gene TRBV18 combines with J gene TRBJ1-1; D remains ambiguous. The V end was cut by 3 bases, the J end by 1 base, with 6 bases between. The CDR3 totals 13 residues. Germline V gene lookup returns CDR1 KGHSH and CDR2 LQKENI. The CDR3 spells CASSPSQNTEAFF. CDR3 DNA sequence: TGTGCCAGCTCACCCTCCCAGAACACTGAAGCTTTCTTT. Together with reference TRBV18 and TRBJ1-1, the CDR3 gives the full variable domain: NAGVMQNPRHLVRRRGQEARLRCSPMKGHSHVYWYRQLPEEGLKFMVYLQKENIIDESGMPKERFSAEFPKEGPSILRIQQVVRGDSAAYFCASSPSQNTEAFFGQGTRLTVV.

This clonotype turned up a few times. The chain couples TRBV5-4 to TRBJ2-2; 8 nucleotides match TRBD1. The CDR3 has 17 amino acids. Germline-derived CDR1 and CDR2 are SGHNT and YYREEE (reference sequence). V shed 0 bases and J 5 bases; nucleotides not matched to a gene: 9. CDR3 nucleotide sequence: TGTGCCAGCAGCTTGGCCAGGCAGGGGGCATGGACCGGGGAGCTGTTTTTT. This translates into CASSLARQGAWTGELFF. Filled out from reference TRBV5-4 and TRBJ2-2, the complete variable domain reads ETGVTQSPTHLIKTRGQQVTLRCSSQSGHNTVSWYQQALGQGPQFIFQYYREEENGRGNFPPRFSGLQFPNYSSELNVNALELDDSALYLCASSLARQGAWTGELFFGEGSRLTVL.

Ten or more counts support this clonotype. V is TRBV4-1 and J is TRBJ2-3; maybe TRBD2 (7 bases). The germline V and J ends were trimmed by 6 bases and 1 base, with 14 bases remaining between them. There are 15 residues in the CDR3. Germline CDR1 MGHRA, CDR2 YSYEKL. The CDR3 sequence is CASRRGGAGTDTQYF. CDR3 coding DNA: TGCGCCAGCAGGAGAGGGGGGGCTGGCACAGATACGCAGTATTTT.

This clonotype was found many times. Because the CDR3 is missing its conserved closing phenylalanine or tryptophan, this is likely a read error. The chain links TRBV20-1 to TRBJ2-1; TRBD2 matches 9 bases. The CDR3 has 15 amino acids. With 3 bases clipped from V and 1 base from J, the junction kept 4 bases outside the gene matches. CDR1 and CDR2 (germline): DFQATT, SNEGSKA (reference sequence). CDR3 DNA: TGCAGTGCTAGTAGGCTAGCGGGGTCCTACAATGAGCAGTTCTCC. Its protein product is CSASRLAGSYNEQFS.

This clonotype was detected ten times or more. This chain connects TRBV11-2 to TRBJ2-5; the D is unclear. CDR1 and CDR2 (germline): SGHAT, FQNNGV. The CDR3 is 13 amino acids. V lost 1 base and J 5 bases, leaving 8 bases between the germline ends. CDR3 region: CASSLAGIETQYF. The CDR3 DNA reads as TGTGCCAGCAGCTTAGCTGGGATTGAGACCCAGTACTTC.

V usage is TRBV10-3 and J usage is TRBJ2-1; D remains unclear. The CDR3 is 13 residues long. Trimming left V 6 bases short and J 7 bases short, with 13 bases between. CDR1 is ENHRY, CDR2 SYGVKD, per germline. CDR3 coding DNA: TGTGCCATCAGCCAAGGTCTGACTAATGAGCAGTTCTTC. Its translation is CAISQGLTNEQFF.

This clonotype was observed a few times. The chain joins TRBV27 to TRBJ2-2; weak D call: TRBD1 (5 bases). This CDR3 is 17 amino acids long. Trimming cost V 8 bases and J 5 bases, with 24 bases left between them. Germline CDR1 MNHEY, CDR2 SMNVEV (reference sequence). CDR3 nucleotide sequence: TGTGCCAGCCGAAGATACGAAGGGGCTGTTGGGACCGGGGAGCTGTTTTTT. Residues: CASRRYEGAVGTGELFF.

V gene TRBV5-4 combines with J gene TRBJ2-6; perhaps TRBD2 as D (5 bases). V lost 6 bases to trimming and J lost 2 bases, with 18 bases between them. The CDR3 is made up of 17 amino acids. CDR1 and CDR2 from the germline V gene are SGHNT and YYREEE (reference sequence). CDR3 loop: CASIGGGPRPGANVLTF. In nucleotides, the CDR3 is TGTGCCAGCATCGGCGGAGGCCCCCGCCCTGGGGCCAACGTCCTGACTTTC.

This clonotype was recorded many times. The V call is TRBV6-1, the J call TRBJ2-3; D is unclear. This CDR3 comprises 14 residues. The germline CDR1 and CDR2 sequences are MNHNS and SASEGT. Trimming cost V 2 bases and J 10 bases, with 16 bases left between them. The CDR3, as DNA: TGTGCCAGCAGTGAAATGGTAGGGCCAAATGCGCAGTATTTT. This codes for CASSEMVGPNAQYF.

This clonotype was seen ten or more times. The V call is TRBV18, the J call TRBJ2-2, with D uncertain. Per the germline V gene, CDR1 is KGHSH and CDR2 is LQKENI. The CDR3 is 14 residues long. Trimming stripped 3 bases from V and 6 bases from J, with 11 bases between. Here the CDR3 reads CASSPPSVSGELFF. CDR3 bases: TGTGCCAGCTCACCCCCTAGTGTCTCCGGGGAGCTGTTTTTT.

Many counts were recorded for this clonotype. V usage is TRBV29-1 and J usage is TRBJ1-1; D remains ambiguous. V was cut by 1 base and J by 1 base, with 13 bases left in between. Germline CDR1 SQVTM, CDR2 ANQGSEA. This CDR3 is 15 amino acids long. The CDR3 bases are TGCAGCGTTGAAGCCCTCGGCAGTAAGAACACTGAAGCTTTCTTT. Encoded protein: CSVEALGSKNTEAFF.

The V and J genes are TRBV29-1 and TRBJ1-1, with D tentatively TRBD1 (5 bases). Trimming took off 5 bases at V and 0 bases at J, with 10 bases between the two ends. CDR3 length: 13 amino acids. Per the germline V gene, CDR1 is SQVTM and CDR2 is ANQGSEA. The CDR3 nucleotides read TGCAGCGTTCAGGGAAAAATGAACACTGAAGCTTTCTTT. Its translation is CSVQGKMNTEAFF. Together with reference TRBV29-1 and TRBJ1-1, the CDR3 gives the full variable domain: SAVISQKPSRDICQRGTSLTIQCQVDSQVTMMFWYRQQPGQSLTLIATANQGSEATYESGFVIDKFPISRPNLTFSTLTVSNMSPEDSSIYLCSVQGKMNTEAFFGQGTRLTVV.

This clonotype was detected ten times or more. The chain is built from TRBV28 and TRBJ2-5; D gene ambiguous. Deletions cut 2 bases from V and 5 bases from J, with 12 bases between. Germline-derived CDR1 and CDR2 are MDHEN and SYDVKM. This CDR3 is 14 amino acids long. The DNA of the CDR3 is TGTGCCAGCAGTTTAGACAACCAACCGGAGACCCAGTACTTC. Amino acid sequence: CASSLDNQPETQYF.

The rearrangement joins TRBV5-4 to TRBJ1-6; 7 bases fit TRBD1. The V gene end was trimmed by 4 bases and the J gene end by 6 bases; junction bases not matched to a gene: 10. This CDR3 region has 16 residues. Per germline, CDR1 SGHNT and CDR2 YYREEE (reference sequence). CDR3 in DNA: TGTGCCAGCAGCGTGGGACAGCTCCAACCTAATTCACCCCTCCACTTT. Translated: CASSVGQLQPNSPLHF.

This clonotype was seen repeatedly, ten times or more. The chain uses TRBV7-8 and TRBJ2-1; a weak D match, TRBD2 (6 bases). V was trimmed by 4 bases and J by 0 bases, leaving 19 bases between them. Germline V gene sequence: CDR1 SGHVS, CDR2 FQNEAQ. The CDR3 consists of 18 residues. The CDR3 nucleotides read TGTGCCAGCAGCTCCCGGGACTGGGAACTTAGCTCCTACAATGAGCAGTTCTTC. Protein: CASSSRDWELSSYNEQFF.